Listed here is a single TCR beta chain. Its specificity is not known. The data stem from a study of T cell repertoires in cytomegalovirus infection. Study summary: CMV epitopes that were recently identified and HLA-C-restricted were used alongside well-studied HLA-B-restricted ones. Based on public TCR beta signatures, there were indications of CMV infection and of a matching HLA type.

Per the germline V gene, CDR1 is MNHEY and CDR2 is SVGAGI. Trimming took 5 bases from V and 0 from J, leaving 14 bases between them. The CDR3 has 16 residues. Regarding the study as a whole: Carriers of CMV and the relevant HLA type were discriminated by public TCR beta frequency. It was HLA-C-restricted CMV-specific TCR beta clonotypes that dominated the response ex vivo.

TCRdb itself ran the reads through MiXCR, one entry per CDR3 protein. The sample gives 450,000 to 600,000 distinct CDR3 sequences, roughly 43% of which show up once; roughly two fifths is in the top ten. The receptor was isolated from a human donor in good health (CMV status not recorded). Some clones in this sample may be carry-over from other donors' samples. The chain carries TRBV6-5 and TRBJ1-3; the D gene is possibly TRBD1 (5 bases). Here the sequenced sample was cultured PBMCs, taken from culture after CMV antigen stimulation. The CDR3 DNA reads TGTGCCAGCAGTCGTGGTACAGGTGTCTCTGGAAACACCATATATTTT. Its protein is CASSRGTGVSGNTIYF.